One sample yielded the 18 T cell receptor beta chains listed below, sequenced in a study of CD8+CD57+ T cells in acquired aplastic anemia. Using genomic DNA as the template, TCR beta VDJ and CDR3 profiling was carried out. TCRdb redid the calling of the reads with MiXCR, one entry per CDR3 protein. The sample shows approximately 100,000 distinct CDR3 sequences, around 62% of them seen only once. Patients chosen for sequencing had CD8+CD57+ cells that had expanded, as shown by flow cytometry. Sample: sorted CD4+, CD8+, or CD8+CD57+ T cells (not recorded which) from PBMCs. These receptor sequences come from a human donor with aplastic anemia.

This chain links TRBV2 with TRBJ2-3; tentative D call: TRBD2 (6 bases). CDR3 length equals 15 residues. The V gene lost 8 bases and the J gene lost 0 bases, with 15 bases spanning the gap. Germline V gene data show CDR1 as SNHLY and CDR2 as FYNNEI. The CDR3 region is CASGGTSPSTDTQYF. The CDR3 coding sequence is TGTGCCAGCGGCGGGACTTCTCCGAGCACAGATACGCAGTATTTT.

The chain carries TRBV20-1 and TRBJ2-2, with 11 bases aligning to TRBD2. CDR1 and CDR2 from the germline V gene are DFQATT and SNEGSKA (reference sequence). Trimming at V came to 0 bases and at J to 1 base, leaving 1 base not matched to a gene. CDR3 length: 16 amino acids. The CDR3 here is CSARDGTSGNTGELFF. DNA of the CDR3: TGCAGTGCTAGAGATGGGACTAGCGGGAACACCGGGGAGCTGTTTTTT.

The chain is built from TRBV7-9 and TRBJ2-5; D gene ambiguous. Germline V gives CDR1 SEHNR, CDR2 FQNEAQ (reference sequence). The CDR3 has 13 residues. V shed 5 bases and J shed 2 bases, with 9 bases lying between them. This CDR3 is CASSIREQETQYF. In DNA, the CDR3 is TGTGCCAGCAGCATTAGGGAACAAGAGACCCAGTACTTC.

Only a few counts were recorded for this clonotype. The V call is TRBV20-1, the J call TRBJ2-1, with D tentatively TRBD2 (5 bases). Germline values: CDR1 DFQATT, CDR2 SNEGSKA (reference sequence). The ends were cut back, 5 bases at V and 8 bases at J, with 22 bases in the middle. The CDR3 has 15 residues. As DNA, the CDR3 is TGCAGTGCTTGGACGGGAAGCGGCCCTTGGGATGAGCAGTTCTTC. It encodes CSAWTGSGPWDEQFF.

The rearrangement uses TRBV10-3 and TRBJ2-3, with 10 bases that match TRBD1. Germline V lookup: CDR1 ENHRY, CDR2 SYGVKD. This CDR3 has 15 residues. Trimming removed 4 bases from V and 2 bases from J; junction bases left unmatched: 3. The CDR3 spells CAISADRGLTDTQYF. The CDR3 nucleotides are TGTGCCATCAGTGCTGACAGGGGGCTCACAGATACGCAGTATTTT.

The CDR3 loop reads CSARVRGATGIYGYTF. The DNA for the CDR3 is TGCAGTGCTAGAGTTCGTGGGGCGACAGGGATCTATGGCTACACCTTC. The chain recombines TRBV20-1 with TRBJ1-2; 7 nucleotides align to TRBD1. This CDR3 is built from 16 residues. J gave up 4 bases and V 1 base, and 12 bases lay outside the gene matches. Germline loops: CDR1 DFQATT, CDR2 SNEGSKA (reference sequence).

The chain recombines TRBV19 with TRBJ1-6; TRBD1 matches 7 bases. CDR1 and CDR2 from the germline V gene are LNHDA and SQIVND (reference sequence). The trim removed 6 bases at V and 7 bases at J, leaving 6 bases unmatched. The CDR3 contains 14 residues. The CDR3 loop is CASSRQGMNSPLHF. As DNA, the CDR3 is TGTGCCAGTAGCCGACAGGGTATGAATTCACCCCTCCACTTT.

This clonotype was counted between two and nine times. V and J are TRBV20-1 and TRBJ2-7, with TRBD1 identical over 9 bases. Per the germline V gene, CDR1 is DFQATT and CDR2 is SNEGSKA (reference sequence). The CDR3 covers 13 residues. Trimming took 4 bases from V and 6 from J; bases not matched to a gene: 7. The DNA for the CDR3 is TGCAGTGCTAACCGGGACAGGGTGGCCGAGCAGTACTTC. Translated: CSANRDRVAEQYF.

V is TRBV29-1 and J is TRBJ2-1; D is uncertain. V was trimmed by 6 bases and J by 3 bases, leaving 6 bases between them. CDR3 length: 11 amino acids. CDR1 SQVTM and CDR2 ANQGSEA come from the germline V gene. Here the CDR3 reads CSVPDYNEQFF. The CDR3 region has the DNA TGCAGCGTGCCAGACTACAATGAGCAGTTCTTC.

The chain joins TRBV3-1 to TRBJ2-7, with D possibly being TRBD2 (6 bases). The ends were cut back, 1 base at V and 7 bases at J, with 11 bases in the middle. This CDR3 comprises 13 residues. Germline loops: CDR1 LGHDT, CDR2 YNNKEL (reference sequence). The CDR3 spells CASSQAGRGEQYF. CDR3 in DNA: TGTGCCAGCAGCCAAGCGGGCCGGGGGGAGCAGTACTTC.

Only a few counts were recorded for this clonotype. This chain connects TRBV2 to TRBJ2-7; 8 bases agree with TRBD1. The junction had 5 bases not matched to a gene; V was cut back by 4 bases and J by 3 bases. CDR1 and CDR2 from the germline V gene are SNHLY and FYNNEI. The CDR3 totals 14 residues. In DNA, the CDR3 is TGTGCCAGCAGTGTACGACAGGGGAGCTACGAGCAGTACTTC. Its protein product is CASSVRQGSYEQYF.

The sample holds one count of this clonotype. The chain has TRBV6-1 and TRBJ2-1; 10 bases map to TRBD2. This CDR3 is built from 15 residues. V was pared by 7 bases and J by 8 bases, with 11 bases of the junction left unmatched. Germline-derived CDR1 and CDR2 are MNHNS and SASEGT. The CDR3: CASKPLAGVRHEQFF. In DNA form, the CDR3 reads TGTGCCAGCAAGCCCCTAGCGGGAGTTCGCCATGAGCAGTTCTTC.

The chain carries TRBV20-1 and TRBJ2-1; no clear D gene. V shed 6 bases and J shed 10 bases, with 16 bases lying between them. Germline V gives CDR1 DFQATT, CDR2 SNEGSKA (reference sequence). The CDR3 covers 12 residues. This CDR3 is CSANKKGGEQFF. CDR3 sequence (DNA): TGCAGTGCAAATAAGAAGGGTGGCGAGCAGTTCTTC.

This chain links TRBV10-1 with TRBJ2-5; TRBD1 is a possible D gene (6 bases). Germline-derived CDR1 and CDR2 are WNHNN and SYGVQD (reference sequence). The CDR3 is made up of 14 amino acids. V gave up 7 bases and J gave up 5 bases, with 17 bases separating them. The chain's CDR3 is CASIIQDSNETQYF. DNA for the CDR3: TGCGCCAGCATTATCCAGGACAGTAACGAGACCCAGTACTTC.

This chain links TRBV5-1 with TRBJ1-6; D may be TRBD1 (5 bases). Germline V CDR1 and CDR2: SGHRS, YFSETQ. Trimming removed 2 bases from V and 10 bases from J, with 13 bases in between. The CDR3 is made up of 14 amino acids. CDR3 amino acids: CASSFETEGSPLHF. DNA of the CDR3: TGCGCCAGCAGCTTCGAGACAGAGGGATCACCCCTCCACTTT.

This chain connects TRBV7-9 to TRBJ2-3, with 8 bases that match TRBD2. The CDR3 sequence is 12 residues long. Germline CDR1 and CDR2: SEHNR and FQNEAQ (reference sequence). The J segment lost 8 bases and the V segment lost 4 bases, leaving 2 bases of the junction unmatched. The DNA of the CDR3 is TGTGCCAGCAGCTCCGCGGGAGGTACGCAGTATTTT. As protein: CASSSAGGTQYF.

This clonotype came up once. The chain has TRBV7-6 and TRBJ1-1, with D possibly being TRBD1 (5 bases). V lost 2 bases to trimming and J lost 5 bases, with 12 bases between them. From germline, CDR1 is SGHVS and CDR2 FNYEAQ. CDR3 length: 14 residues. CDR3 loop: CASSLHQGFTEAFF. For the CDR3, the DNA is TGTGCCAGCAGCTTACACCAGGGTTTTACTGAAGCTTTCTTT.

The chain joins TRBV7-2 to TRBJ2-7; 10 positions agree with TRBD1. The CDR3 contains 15 residues. J lost 2 bases, V lost 5 bases, and 6 bases had no gene match. Germline V gene data show CDR1 as SGHTA and CDR2 as FQGNSA. The CDR3: CASSQAGTGAYEQYF. The CDR3 nucleotides are TGTGCCAGCAGCCAGGCCGGGACAGGGGCCTACGAGCAGTACTTC.